These T cell receptor beta chains were read from a single sample in a study of T cell changes during pregnancy in multiple sclerosis. TCRdb keeps only in-frame clones here, not all; method: immunoSEQ multiplex PCR. The sample lists 35,000 to 45,000 clones; approximately 89% were seen once. The sample in question was CD4+ T cells from peripheral blood mononuclear cells, obtained after pregnancy. These receptor sequences come from a female donor in good health, enrolled as a control in a pregnancy study. Both conserved end residues are trimmed from each CDR3. Fields, in order: V gene, CDR3 length, J gene, CDR3 protein.

TRBV7-9	17	TRBJ2-2	ASSFFRTSGGLRGGELF
TRBV2	12	TRBJ1-6	ASPSGRGNSPLH
TRBV9	11	TRBJ1-2	ASSVEGALGYT
TRBV5-1	13	NA	ASSLLDSVSYEQY
TRBV7-9	10	TRBJ2-7	ASSSRGYEQY
TRBV7-2	13	TRBJ2-3	ASSLLAGGTDTQY
TRBV5-4	13	TRBJ2-2	ASSLDERDAGELF
TRBV5-6	11	TRBJ2-1	ASRFTGFNEQF
TRBV27	13	TRBJ2-1	ASSLRVGSYNEQF
TRBV5-1	11	TRBJ1-5	ASSQGGNQPQH
TRBV19	13	TRBJ2-5	ASSRAGTSRETQY
TRBV5-4	13	TRBJ2-5	ASSRDPAGQETQY
TRBV27	11	TRBJ1-1	ASSLLLNTEAF
TRBV29-1	11	TRBJ1-2	SVHEGLSYGYT
TRBV7-8	12	TRBJ2-7	ASSSRDSSYEQY
TRBV2	13	TRBJ2-2	ASSGVAGGPGELF
TRBV5-1	11	TRBJ1-2	ASSHDRDYGYT
TRBV7-2	16	TRBJ1-3	ASSSQALTGSAGNTIY
TRBV19	12	TRBJ2-7	ASSSGQGVYEQY
TRBV25-1	15	TRBJ2-5	ASSEGDKRLEGETQY
TRBV5-6	9	TRBJ2-7	ASSLAGEQY
TRBV9	11	TRBJ1-5	ASSVEGFQPQH
TRBV5-6	15	TRBJ2-3	ASSLLAVAGSTDTQY
TRBV6-5	11	TRBJ2-4	VTGREGKNIQY
TRBV19	11	TRBJ2-5	ASSPGKRETQY
TRBV4-2	13	TRBJ2-7	ASSQLAGGPYEQY
TRBV2	11	TRBJ2-7	ASSRDSSYEQY
TRBV27	12	TRBJ1-2	ASSPWDRENGYT
TRBV30	12	TRBJ1-1	AWSVFSRTVEAF
TRBV6-5	13	TRBJ2-3	ASSRGGARADTQY
TRBV19	12	TRBJ2-5	ASSVGHGQETQY
TRBV7-9	16	TRBJ2-7	ASSFVLRDRGVHYEQY
TRBV9	12	TRBJ2-5	ASSVGGGPETQY
TRBV29-1	10	TRBJ2-7	SVGGSRDEQY
TRBV15	18	TRBJ1-4	ATSRDRGGRVPSTNEKLF
TRBV19	16	TRBJ2-6	ASSIEQGVTAGANVLT
TRBV6-5	11	TRBJ2-5	ASSLGLGETQY
TRBV7-9	13	TRBJ1-2	ASSPRGGASNGYT
TRBV5-6	12	TRBJ1-5	ASSTGTGDRPQH
TRBV27	15	TRBJ2-7	ASSYTSGAVRGYEQY
TRBV6-5	10	TRBJ2-3	ASGAGGGTQY
TRBV9	16	TRBJ2-2	ASSVELAGASATGELF
TRBV2	14	TRBJ1-2	ASSVRTRDSNYGYT
TRBV9	14	TRBJ2-1	ASSLLAGGPGNEQF
TRBV9	12	TRBJ2-1	ASSVIQGGGEQF